This note documents a single T cell receptor (beta chain) sequence. The antigen remains unidentified. This specimen belongs to a study of blood T cells in healthy people across ages. Study findings and constraints: Comparison with aged donors showed that long-lived donors had more naive CD4+ cells and higher diversity. The CMV status of each donor remained undetermined, and this could have confounded shifts in expanded clonotypes.

Germline V CDR1 and CDR2: DFQATT, SNEGSKA (reference sequence). The CDR3 contains 14 residues. Using a J-beta primer mix together with a sample-barcoded 5' primer, a second PCR was run for roughly 7 to 11 cycles. TCRdb itself ran the 5' RACE reads through MiXCR, one entry per CDR3 protein. Here the sample spans some 900,000 distinct CDR3 sequences, 48% being singletons. Sequenced input: blood. The chain joins TRBV20-1 to TRBJ2-5; TRBD2 aligns across 10 bases. With the DNA end fitting TRBJ2-7 better, the J assignment may be wrong. This TCR was sampled from a man between 25 and 39 years old in good health. The CDR3 reads CSATGLAFTYEQYF. CDR3 nucleotide sequence: TGCAGTGCCACGGGACTAGCGTTCACCTACGAGCAGTACTTC.